The 31 T cell receptor beta chains below all came from one sample that was sequenced in a study of blood T cell repertoires in COVID-19. This table comes from immunoSEQ multiplex PCR, and its TCRdb copy is limited to in-frame clones, with some not included. This sample has roughly 62,000 clones; around 80% occur once, and the top ten carry around 21%. What was sequenced was peripheral blood. The receptors were gathered from a woman of 80 years or more with active or convalescent COVID-19.

The chain employs TRBV2 and TRBJ1-2; TRBD1 agrees at 7 bases. CDR1 is SNHLY, CDR2 FYNNEI, per germline. The junction had 6 bases not matched to a gene; V was cut back by 6 bases and J by 5 bases. This CDR3 contains 13 residues. CDR3 nucleotide sequence: TGTGCCAGCAGCTTGGGACAGCCTTATGGCTACACCTTC. Its protein is CASSLGQPYGYTF. Combining the CDR3 with reference TRBV2 and TRBJ1-2 gives the whole variable domain EPEVTQTPSHQVTQMGQEVILRCVPISNHLYFYWYRQILGQKVEFLVSFYNNEISEKSEIFDDQFSVERPDGSNFTLKIRSTKLEDSAMYFCASSLGQPYGYTFGSGTRLTVV.

As concerns this clone: A read error may produce the germline difference seen at one junction end. The J gene is TRBJ1-1, the V gene TRBV13, with D uncertain. Per germline, CDR1 PRHDT and CDR2 FYEKMQ (reference sequence). This CDR3 spans 12 amino acids. CDR3 amino acids: CASSSGNSEAFF. CDR3 bases: TGTGCCAGCAGCTCGGGGAACAGTGAAGCTTTCTTT. The entire variable domain, with the rest obtained from reference TRBV13 and TRBJ1-1, is as follows: AAGVIQSPRHLIKEKRETATLKCYPIPRHDTVYWYQQGPGQDPQFLISFYEKMQSDKGSIPDRFSAQQFSDYHSELNMSSLELGDSALYFCASSSGNSEAFFGQGTRLTVV.

This sequence joins TRBV5-4 and TRBJ2-5; 12 bases match TRBD2. The CDR3 has 16 amino acids. The ends lost 7 bases at V and 7 bases at J; junction bases unmatched: 14. CDR1 and CDR2 (germline): SGHNT, YYREEE (reference sequence). Here the CDR3 reads CASHDASGGARGTQYF. The DNA of the CDR3 is TGTGCCAGCCATGATGCTAGCGGGGGGGCCCGGGGGACCCAGTACTTC.

The rearrangement links TRBV5-8 to TRBJ2-1; D ambiguous. Trimming stripped 0 bases from V and 4 bases from J, with 17 bases between. CDR3 length equals 17 residues. CDR1 and CDR2 (germline): SGHTS, YDEGEE. CDR3 nucleotide sequence: TGTGCCAGCAGCTTGGTGTTAATGGGCACCTCATACAATGAGCAGTTCTTC. Its translation: CASSLVLMGTSYNEQFF.

This clone was seen a handful of times. V gene TRBV27 combines with J gene TRBJ2-7; 11 bases line up with TRBD1. The CDR3 spans 13 residues. CDR1 is MNHEY and CDR2 is SMNVEV in the germline V gene (reference sequence). J gave up 3 bases and V 8 bases, and 3 bases lay outside the gene matches. CDR3 region: CASWTGGGYEQYF. DNA of the CDR3: TGTGCCAGCTGGACAGGGGGCGGCTACGAGCAGTACTTC.

The V call is TRBV6-1, the J call TRBJ1-5; D perhaps matches TRBD1 (5 bases). V was shortened by 2 bases and J by 2 bases, with 7 bases between the two germline ends. Germline values: CDR1 MNHNS, CDR2 SASEGT. The CDR3 runs to 14 residues. In nucleotides, the CDR3 is TGTGCCAGCAGTGAACAGGGCGGCAATCAGCCCCAGCATTTT. Encoded protein: CASSEQGGNQPQHF.

Remarks on this clone: The same CDR3 also results from other DNA sequences found in this sample. The rearrangement uses TRBV5-1 and TRBJ1-1, with 9 positions matching TRBD1. CDR3 length equals 14 residues. Germline V gene data show CDR1 as SGHRS and CDR2 as YFSETQ. Losses at the gene ends were 4 bases for V and 1 base for J; bases not matched to a gene: 2. The CDR3: CASSLDRGNTEAFF. In DNA form, the CDR3 reads TGCGCCAGCAGCCTGGACAGGGGGAACACTGAAGCTTTCTTT.

J is TRBJ1-1 and V is TRBV27; 7 nucleotides align to TRBD1. J lost 3 bases, V lost 6 bases, and 4 bases had no gene match. CDR3 length: 13 residues. Germline V CDR1 and CDR2: MNHEY, SMNVEV (reference sequence). The CDR3 DNA reads TGTGCCAGCAGGCGACAGGGAGACACTGAAGCTTTCTTT. This gives the protein CASRRQGDTEAFF.

This clone was recorded once. The gene calls are TRBV5-1 and TRBJ2-7; TRBD2 matches at 9 bases. CDR1 and CDR2 (germline): SGHRS, YFSETQ. V shed 4 bases and J 4 bases; nucleotides not matched to a gene: 9. The CDR3 spans 15 residues. CDR3 amino acids: CASSDVGGGAYEQYF. The CDR3, as DNA: TGCGCCAGCAGCGACGTGGGCGGGGGGGCGTACGAGCAGTACTTC.

The chain combines TRBV5-1 with TRBJ1-2; 8 bases are a match to TRBD1. J lost 10 bases, V lost 0 bases, and 8 bases had no gene match. From germline, CDR1 is SGHRS and CDR2 YFSETQ. The CDR3 has 14 residues. In nucleotides, the CDR3 is TGCGCCAGCAGCTTGGAAGGACAGGGAAAGGCCTACACCTTC. This gives the protein CASSLEGQGKAYTF.

The chain employs TRBV7-6 and TRBJ2-1; D perhaps matches TRBD1 (7 bases). Trimming stripped 1 base from V and 6 bases from J, with 13 bases between. The CDR3 covers 15 residues. The V gene's germline CDR1 is SGHVS and CDR2 FNYEAQ. The CDR3 loop is CASSLGQGGVNEQFF. In DNA form, the CDR3 reads TGTGCCAGCAGCTTAGGACAGGGAGGAGTCAATGAGCAGTTCTTC.

This chain joins TRBV3-1 (or the pseudogene TRBV3-2) and TRBJ2-5; D is undetermined. There are 12 residues in the CDR3. Germline V gene lookup returns CDR1 LGHDT and CDR2 YNNKEL (reference sequence). V was pared by 6 bases and J by 4 bases, with 9 bases between. CDR3 loop: CASRLLRETQYF. The CDR3 region has the DNA TGTGCCAGCAGGCTTTTGCGAGAGACCCAGTACTTC.

The chain recombines TRBV7-3 with TRBJ1-3; 10 bases line up with TRBD1. The CDR3 extends over 15 amino acids. V was clipped by 6 bases and J by 4 bases; unmatched bases: 6. Per the germline V gene, CDR1 is SGHTA and CDR2 is FQGTGA. CDR3 coding DNA: TGTGCCAGCAGTTCCGGGACAGGGGTCGGAAACACCATATATTTT. It is translated as CASSSGTGVGNTIYF. The full variable domain, its missing parts supplied by reference TRBV7-3 and TRBJ1-3, is GAGVSQTPSNKVTEKGKYVELRCDPISGHTALYWYRQSLGQGPEFLIYFQGTGAADDSGLPNDRFFAVRPEGSVSTLKIQRTERGDSAVYLCASSSGTGVGNTIYFGEGSWLTVV.

The chain uses TRBV10-3 and TRBJ2-1; 11 positions agree with TRBD2. The CDR3 spans 17 residues. The V gene's germline CDR1 is ENHRY and CDR2 SYGVKD. Unmatched junction bases numbered 4, after V lost 0 bases and J lost 3 bases. The CDR3 DNA sequence: TGTGCCATCAGTGAGTCGATGGGGACTAGCGGCTACAATGAGCAGTTCTTC. This sequence encodes CAISESMGTSGYNEQFF.

The J gene is TRBJ1-2, the V gene TRBV30; 7 positions agree with TRBD1. V lost 3 bases to trimming and J lost 4 bases; unmatched junction nucleotides: 2. The CDR3 is 12 residues long. Germline V lookup: CDR1 GTSNPN, CDR2 SVGIG (reference sequence). The CDR3 nucleotides read TGTGCCTGGAGCCCAGGGGGCTATGGCTACACCTTC. This codes for CAWSPGGYGYTF. The whole variable domain, filled in from reference TRBV30 and TRBJ1-2, reads SQTIHQWPATLVQPVGSPLSLECTVEGTSNPNLYWYRQAAGRGLQLLFYSVGIGQISSEVPQNLSASRPQDRQFILSSKKLLLSDSGFYLCAWSPGGYGYTFGSGTRLTVV.

This chain joins TRBV5-1 and TRBJ2-3, with 14 bases matching TRBD2. The CDR3 extends over 19 amino acids. V gave up 4 bases and J gave up 0 bases; unmatched junction bases: 10. Germline CDR1 is SGHRS and CDR2 is YFSETQ. CDR3 in amino acids: CASSRQGLAGAPSTDTQYF. CDR3 sequence (DNA): TGCGCCAGCAGCCGACAGGGACTAGCGGGGGCCCCTAGCACAGATACGCAGTATTTT.

This CDR3 reads CATRQGGLNEKLFF. The DNA of the CDR3 is TGTGCCACCAGACAGGGGGGGTTGAATGAAAAACTGTTTTTT. The V and J genes are TRBV6-6 and TRBJ1-4, with 9 positions matching TRBD1. Germline loops: CDR1 MNHNY, CDR2 SVGAGI (reference sequence). The CDR3 spans 14 residues. V lost 10 bases and J lost 5; bases outside the gene matches: 8.

This chain uses TRBV4-2 with TRBJ1-2, with a weak D call TRBD1 (5 bases). This CDR3 comprises 14 residues. Trimming removed 0 bases at V and 6 bases at J, with 11 bases between. The germline gives CDR1 LGHNA, CDR2 YNFKEQ. The CDR3 nucleotides are TGTGCCAGCAGCCAAGAATCAGGACATCATGGCTACACCTTC. The encoded protein is CASSQESGHHGYTF.

The CDR3, as DNA: TGTGCCAGCAGTAGGGGGGGGCGGGATGAGCAGTTCTTC. Its translation is CASSRGGRDEQFF. The rearrangement uses TRBV6-5 and TRBJ2-1; tentative D call: TRBD2 (7 bases). V lost 5 bases and J 8 bases, leaving 13 bases between the germline ends. CDR1 is MNHEY, CDR2 SVGAGI, per germline. The CDR3 is 13 residues long.

The rearrangement uses TRBV7-9 and TRBJ1-4; 7 nucleotides align to TRBD1. CDR1 and CDR2 (germline): SEHNR, FQNEAQ (reference sequence). The CDR3 sequence is 14 residues long. V dropped 5 bases and J dropped 5; count of bases not matched to a gene: 5. This CDR3 is CASSRQGGNEKLFF. The CDR3, as DNA: TGTGCCAGCAGCCGACAGGGCGGGAATGAAAAACTGTTTTTT. The whole variable domain, filled in from reference TRBV7-9 and TRBJ1-4, reads DTGVSQNPRHKITKRGQNVTFRCDPISEHNRLYWYRQTLGQGPEFLTYFQNEAQLEKSRLLSDRFSAERPKGSFSTLEIQRTEQGDSAMYLCASSRQGGNEKLFFGSGTQLSVL.

This sequence joins TRBV7-6 and TRBJ1-1; tentatively, D is TRBD1 (6 bases). The V end was cut by 5 bases, the J end by 1 base, with 14 bases between. This CDR3 spans 15 amino acids. CDR1 is SGHVS, CDR2 FNYEAQ, per germline. CDR3 amino acids: CASSASGVENTEAFF. The CDR3, as DNA: TGTGCCAGCAGCGCCTCAGGGGTAGAGAACACTGAAGCTTTCTTT.

The chain carries TRBV14 and TRBJ1-4; D not certain. Trimming took 2 bases from V and 0 from J, leaving 7 bases between them. The CDR3 spans 15 residues. CDR1 is SGHDN and CDR2 is FVKESK in the germline V gene. This CDR3 reads CASSQQVATNEKLFF. Here the CDR3 DNA reads TGTGCCAGCAGCCAACAGGTAGCAACTAATGAAAAACTGTTTTTT.

The table lists this clone with a count of one. The rearrangement links TRBV2 to TRBJ2-2; 8 nucleotides agree with TRBD2. Trimming cost V 7 bases and J 4 bases; bases outside gene matches: 8. The CDR3 has 15 amino acids. Germline lookup yields CDR1 SNHLY and CDR2 FYNNEI. CDR3 nucleotide sequence: TGTGCCAGCATTCTAGGACTAGCCTCCACCGGGGAGCTGTTTTTT. This codes for CASILGLASTGELFF. The full variable domain, completed using reference TRBV2 and TRBJ2-2, is EPEVTQTPSHQVTQMGQEVILRCVPISNHLYFYWYRQILGQKVEFLVSFYNNEISEKSEIFDDQFSVERPDGSNFTLKIRSTKLEDSAMYFCASILGLASTGELFFGEGSRLTVL.

The chain uses TRBV5-4 and TRBJ2-5, with 8 positions matching TRBD2. CDR1 is SGHNT, CDR2 YYREEE, per germline (reference sequence). This CDR3 spans 14 amino acids. The junction had 3 bases not matched to a gene; V was cut back by 4 bases and J by 1 base. The CDR3 is CASSVTSGQETQYF. Written as DNA, the CDR3 is TGTGCCAGCAGCGTTACTAGCGGCCAAGAGACCCAGTACTTC.

This clone was seen a single time. The chain uses TRBV6-5 and TRBJ1-1, with TRBD1 matching over 7 bases. Germline trimming cut 7 bases from V and 6 bases from J; bases unmatched to any gene: 8. Germline V lookup: CDR1 MNHEY, CDR2 SVGAGI. The CDR3 contains 13 residues. Here the CDR3 reads CASTKGDRAEAFF. CDR3 coding DNA: TGTGCCAGCACTAAAGGGGACAGAGCTGAAGCTTTCTTT.

CDR3 DNA: TGTGCCAGTAAGGCTCGACAGGGCGACTATAATTCACCCCTCCACTTT. It translates to CASKARQGDYNSPLHF. The J gene is TRBJ1-6, the V gene TRBV19; 7 bases agree with TRBD1. CDR1 is LNHDA, CDR2 SQIVND, per germline (reference sequence). J was trimmed by 3 bases and V by 7 bases; bases with no gene match: 9. The CDR3 length is 16 residues.

J is TRBJ1-1 and V is TRBV6-5; D not resolved. This CDR3 comprises 13 residues. Germline loops: CDR1 MNHEY, CDR2 SVGAGI. V was pared by 2 bases and J by 0 bases, with 4 bases between. The DNA of the CDR3 is TGTGCCAGCAGTTACATCTTGAACACTGAAGCTTTCTTT. This translates into CASSYILNTEAFF.

This chain joins TRBV11-3 and TRBJ2-3; TRBD2 matches 10 bases. This CDR3 region has 17 residues. V dropped 1 base and J dropped 3; count of bases not matched to a gene: 7. The germline V gene has CDR1 SGHNT and CDR2 YENEEA. The CDR3 bases are TGTGCCAGCAGCTTAGGGGAGCGGGGGGGCTGTACAGATACGCAGTATTTT. Its protein product is CASSLGERGGCTDTQYF. Based on the CDR3 plus reference TRBV11-3 and TRBJ2-3, the full variable domain is EAGVVQSPRYKIIEKKQPVAFWCNPISGHNTLYWYLQNLGQGPELLIRYENEEAVDDSQLPKDRFSAERLKGVDSTLKIQPAELGDSAVYLCASSLGERGGCTDTQYFGPGTRLTVL.

J is TRBJ1-6 and V is TRBV6-1; no firm D call. Germline values: CDR1 MNHNS, CDR2 SASEGT. The V and J ends lost 1 base and 13 bases respectively, with 11 bases between them. The CDR3 extends over 13 amino acids. CDR3 protein: CASSEEEGIPLHF. The CDR3 DNA reads TGTGCCAGCAGTGAAGAGGAGGGTATTCCCCTCCACTTT.

The rearrangement joins TRBV5-1 to TRBJ1-4, with 7 bases fitting TRBD1. CDR1 is SGHRS, CDR2 YFSETQ, per germline. The CDR3 length is 15 residues. V shed 4 bases, J shed 5 bases, and the junction held 8 bases outside the gene matches. In nucleotides, the CDR3 is TGCGCCAGCAGCCCCCGGGACAGCGCAAATGAAAAACTGTTTTTT. Amino acids: CASSPRDSANEKLFF.

The count of this clone is one. The rearrangement links TRBV18 to TRBJ2-3; D not certain. Germline assignment: CDR1 KGHSH and CDR2 LQKENI. Trimming removed 3 bases at V and 2 bases at J, with 12 bases between. This CDR3 has 15 amino acids. The CDR3 sequence: CASSPLSPPTDTQYF. DNA of the CDR3: TGTGCCAGCTCACCTTTGAGTCCCCCCACAGATACGCAGTATTTT.